Below, one T cell receptor beta chain is given with its context. These data originate in a study of CD8 T cells in ankylosing spondylitis. TCRdb re-called the 5' RACE reads with MiXCR, one entry per CDR3 protein. The profile covers some 350,000 distinct CDR3 sequences, with approximately 15% appearing a single time and 1.1% taken by the ten largest. This CDR3 comprises 11 residues. V lost 4 bases and J 6 bases, leaving 4 bases between the germline ends. The rearrangement links TRBV12-3 or TRBV12-4 to TRBJ2-1, with unresolved D. The source is a male donor with ankylosing spondylitis or in good health (not recorded which). The sequencing input was blood, either unsorted or a sorted T cell fraction (not recorded which). This CDR3 is CASSYRNEQFF. The CDR3 DNA sequence: TGTGCCAGCAGTTATCGCAATGAGCAGTTCTTC.